The next 26 T cell receptor beta chains were all read from a single sample in a study of T cell clonotyping in hematopoietic cell transplantation. TCRdb's table, derived via immunoSEQ multiplex PCR, lists solely in-frame clones and lacks some. The data show several thousand clones, approximately 79% seen once. Time point reported: recipient sample about 28 days before transplant, after cytoreduction. This specimen consisted of peripheral blood mononuclear cells, obtained before stem cell transplant. These receptors were collected from a man aged 60 to 75 with acute myeloid leukemia. Some clones in this sample may be carry-over from other donors' samples.

This clone was found once. This chain connects TRBV6-5 to TRBJ1-1; unclear D gene. The CDR3 loop spans 11 amino acids. Germline-derived CDR1 and CDR2 are MNHEY and SVGAGI. Trimming left V 3 bases short and J 3 bases short, with 2 bases between. The CDR3 here is CASSYYTEAFF. CDR3 DNA sequence: TGTGCCAGCAGTTATTACACTGAAGCTTTCTTT.

The chain joins TRBV5-1 to TRBJ2-5; 8 bases align to TRBD1. CDR3 length: 14 amino acids. V was pared by 4 bases and J by 4 bases, with 6 bases of the junction left unmatched. CDR1 SGHRS and CDR2 YFSETQ come from the germline V gene. The CDR3 nucleotides read TGCGCCAGCAGCCCAGGACAGGGAGGAGAGACCCAGTACTTC. It is translated as CASSPGQGGETQYF.

The rearrangement links TRBV5-8 to TRBJ2-1; TRBD1 is a possible D gene (5 bases). V was cut by 0 bases and J by 15 bases, with 19 bases left in between. The CDR3 is made up of 14 amino acids. Germline-derived CDR1 and CDR2 are SGHTS and YDEGEE. The DNA for the CDR3 is TGTGCCAGCAGCTTGGAAATCTCGATCCTGACAGCGTTCTTC. Its translation: CASSLEISILTAFF.

The genes are TRBV27 and TRBJ1-5, with TRBD1 matching over 7 bases. The CDR3 sequence is 18 residues long. The germline V gene has CDR1 MNHEY and CDR2 SMNVEV (reference sequence). V gave up 5 bases and J gave up 0 bases; unmatched junction bases: 13. CDR3 residues: CASSPTGQIAYSNQPQHF. The DNA for the CDR3 is TGTGCCAGCAGTCCCACGGGACAGATTGCTTATAGCAATCAGCCCCAGCATTTT.

The chain recombines TRBV11-2 with TRBJ2-3; 8 nucleotides agree with TRBD2. Germline CDR1 and CDR2: SGHAT and FQNNGV. With 2 bases clipped from V and 4 bases from J, the junction kept 5 bases outside the gene matches. This CDR3 comprises 15 residues. CDR3 nucleotide sequence: TGTGCCAGCAGCTTAAGCGGGAGTCGGGCAGATACGCAGTATTTT. Amino acids: CASSLSGSRADTQYF.

The gene calls are TRBV6-6 and TRBJ2-2, with a tentative D call TRBD1 (6 bases). The CDR3 is made up of 14 amino acids. Germline values: CDR1 MNHNY, CDR2 SVGAGI (reference sequence). The V gene lost 6 bases and the J gene lost 4 bases, with 12 bases spanning the gap. The CDR3, as DNA: TGTGCCAGCAGGCGTAGAGGGGGCACCGGGGAGCTGTTTTTT. Translation: CASRRRGGTGELFF.

The chain recombines TRBV30 with TRBJ1-3; no clear D gene. Trimming left V 8 bases short and J 2 bases short, with 10 bases between. This CDR3 comprises 12 residues. Per germline, CDR1 GTSNPN and CDR2 SVGIG (reference sequence). CDR3 protein: CAGQDPGNTIYF. CDR3 nucleotides: TGTGCCGGCCAGGACCCTGGAAACACCATATATTTT.

This clone was seen a few times. The chain uses TRBV5-1 and TRBJ1-2, with D perhaps TRBD1 (5 bases). The CDR3 contains 15 residues. Germline V gene sequence: CDR1 SGHRS, CDR2 YFSETQ. Trimming left V 0 bases short and J 2 bases short, with 11 bases between. DNA of the CDR3: TGCGCCAGCAGCTTGGTCGGGACGGGGAACTATGGCTACACCTTC. This gives the protein CASSLVGTGNYGYTF.

The chain recombines TRBV6-5 with TRBJ2-3; D remains ambiguous. V lost 6 bases to trimming and J lost 0 bases, with 10 bases between them. CDR1 MNHEY and CDR2 SVGAGI come from the germline V gene. CDR3 length equals 14 residues. The CDR3 DNA reads as TGTGCCAGCAGATACAGCGTCAGCACAGATACGCAGTATTTT. Its translation: CASRYSVSTDTQYF.

The chain combines TRBV7-3 with TRBJ1-1; D not resolved. The germline V gene has CDR1 SGHTA and CDR2 FQGTGA. The CDR3 has 14 residues. The V gene lost 1 base and the J gene lost 1 base, with 7 bases spanning the gap. The CDR3 region is CASSLKGPNTEAFF. CDR3 DNA: TGTGCCAGCAGCTTAAAAGGGCCGAACACTGAAGCTTTCTTT.

The rearrangement uses TRBV9 and TRBJ1-1, with D perhaps TRBD1 (6 bases). V shed 0 bases and J shed 2 bases, with 8 bases lying between them. The CDR3 has 14 residues. CDR1 and CDR2 (germline): SGDLS, YYNGEE. The CDR3: CASSVGGQNTEAFF. The CDR3 DNA is TGTGCCAGCAGCGTAGGGGGACAAAACACTGAAGCTTTCTTT.

The chain has TRBV27 and TRBJ2-7; D is ambiguous. The V and J ends lost 3 bases and 2 bases respectively, with 8 bases between them. Germline V lookup: CDR1 MNHEY, CDR2 SMNVEV (reference sequence). The CDR3 loop spans 13 amino acids. CDR3: CASSLGWAYEQYF. The CDR3 DNA is TGTGCCAGCAGTTTGGGGTGGGCCTACGAGCAGTACTTC.

As for this clone: At one end, the junction sequence differs from germline, possibly due to a read error. The V call is TRBV7-7, the J call TRBJ2-3, with TRBD2 matching 11 bases. The CDR3 runs 14 residues. Germline CDR1 reads SSHAT; CDR2 reads FNYEAQ (reference sequence). The CDR3 sequence: CASSLAGGTDTQYF. CDR3 nucleotides: TGTGCTAGCAGCCTAGCGGGGGGAACAGATACGCAGTATTTT.

V usage is TRBV6-5 and J usage is TRBJ1-1; D may be TRBD1 (5 bases). Trimming stripped 2 bases from V and 6 bases from J, with 10 bases between. Germline V gene sequence: CDR1 MNHEY, CDR2 SVGAGI. The CDR3 extends over 13 amino acids. The CDR3: CASSYGGVPEAFF. CDR3 DNA sequence: TGTGCCAGCAGTTACGGGGGGGTACCTGAAGCTTTCTTT.

The chain links TRBV11-1 to TRBJ1-1; D unresolved. V was pared by 5 bases and J by 1 base, with 14 bases between. There are 15 residues in the CDR3. Germline-derived CDR1 and CDR2 are SGHAT and FQDESV (reference sequence). The CDR3 DNA reads as TGTGCCAGCAGCGGAGAAGAACGGTGGAACACTGAAGCTTTCTTT. Amino acids: CASSGEERWNTEAFF.

The chain employs TRBV11-3 and TRBJ1-1; D remains ambiguous. The CDR3 has 14 amino acids. Trimming removed 5 bases from V and 1 base from J, with 11 bases in between. Per the germline V gene, CDR1 is SGHNT and CDR2 is YENEEA. The CDR3 region is CASSLGSPNTEAFF. The CDR3 nucleotides read TGTGCCAGCAGCCTCGGGTCCCCGAACACTGAAGCTTTCTTT. The full variable domain, its missing parts supplied by reference TRBV11-3 and TRBJ1-1, is EAGVVQSPRYKIIEKKQPVAFWCNPISGHNTLYWYLQNLGQGPELLIRYENEEAVDDSQLPKDRFSAERLKGVDSTLKIQPAELGDSAVYLCASSLGSPNTEAFFGQGTRLTVV.

The CDR3 spells CASSQIEGRQPQHF. The CDR3 region has the DNA TGCGCCAGCAGTCAAATTGAGGGACGGCAGCCCCAGCATTTT. The chain uses TRBV23-1 and TRBJ1-5; D is perhaps TRBD1 (5 bases). TRBV23-1 is annotated as an ORF whose role is uncertain. This CDR3 is built from 14 residues. V lost 2 bases and J 7 bases, leaving 12 bases between the germline ends.

CDR3 in amino acids: CASSYSARYQETQYF. In DNA, the CDR3 is TGTGCCAGCAGTTACTCGGCCCGGTACCAAGAGACCCAGTACTTC. The rearrangement links TRBV6-5 to TRBJ2-5; D call uncertain. Per germline, CDR1 MNHEY and CDR2 SVGAGI. This CDR3 region has 15 residues. V shed 0 bases and J shed 0 bases, with 8 bases lying between them.

The rearrangement links TRBV9 to TRBJ1-2; no firm D call. Deletions cut 5 bases from V and 6 bases from J, with 11 bases between. CDR3 size: 12 residues. Germline CDR1 SGDLS, CDR2 YYNGEE. The CDR3 nucleotides are TGTGCCAGCAGTCCCCCGGCCAATGGCTACACCTTC. This gives the protein CASSPPANGYTF.

The chain employs TRBV5-4 and TRBJ2-3, with D possibly called TRBD1 or TRBD2 (5 bases each). The CDR3 has 14 residues. Looked up from germline, CDR1 is SGHNT and CDR2 is YYREEE (reference sequence). V shed 4 bases and J shed 4 bases, with 13 bases lying between them. As DNA, the CDR3 is TGTGCCAGCAGCCCGGACTGGGGCGCAGATACGCAGTATTTT. Amino acid sequence: CASSPDWGADTQYF. Combining the CDR3 with reference TRBV5-4 and TRBJ2-3 gives the whole variable domain ETGVTQSPTHLIKTRGQQVTLRCSSQSGHNTVSWYQQALGQGPQFIFQYYREEENGRGNFPPRFSGLQFPNYSSELNVNALELDDSALYLCASSPDWGADTQYFGPGTRLTVL.

The chain joins TRBV10-3 to TRBJ1-1; the D is unclear. The CDR3 runs 13 residues. The germline V and J ends were trimmed by 2 bases and 6 bases, with 10 bases remaining between them. Germline assignment: CDR1 ENHRY and CDR2 SYGVKD. The CDR3 bases are TGTGCCATCAGTGAGGACCGGCAAGCTGAAGCTTTCTTT. This sequence encodes CAISEDRQAEAFF.

The rearrangement links TRBV30 to TRBJ2-2; no clear D. Germline V CDR1 and CDR2: GTSNPN, SVGIG (reference sequence). The CDR3 consists of 17 residues. V lost 1 base, J lost 2 bases, and 17 bases lay in between. For the CDR3, the DNA is TGTGCCTGGAGTGACCAGGATAGGAGACTCAACACCGGGGAGCTGTTTTTT. Protein product: CAWSDQDRRLNTGELFF.

The V gene is TRBV2, the J gene TRBJ2-1; 7 bases line up with TRBD2. Germline CDR1 SNHLY, CDR2 FYNNEI. V trimming: 2 bases; J trimming: 0 bases; junction bases outside the gene matches: 13. The CDR3 consists of 19 residues. The CDR3 sequence is CASSETLAESFGSYNEQFF. The CDR3 coding sequence is TGTGCCAGCAGTGAAACGCTAGCGGAGAGTTTTGGCTCCTACAATGAGCAGTTCTTC.

This clone was seen once. The chain employs TRBV2 and TRBJ1-2; D not resolved. The V end lost 7 bases, the J end lost 7 bases, and 4 bases lay between the germline ends. The CDR3 consists of 9 residues. Germline V gives CDR1 SNHLY, CDR2 FYNNEI. The CDR3 reads CASKGGYTF. The CDR3 DNA reads TGTGCCAGCAAGGGTGGCTACACCTTC.

J is TRBJ2-7 and V is TRBV5-1, with D perhaps TRBD1 (6 bases). The CDR3 sequence is 15 residues long. V was shortened by 4 bases and J by 2 bases, with 16 bases between the two germline ends. Germline-derived CDR1 and CDR2 are SGHRS and YFSETQ. CDR3 in amino acids: CASSPHQGNPYEQYF. The CDR3 region has the DNA TGCGCCAGCAGCCCTCATCAGGGGAATCCCTACGAGCAGTACTTC.

The genes are TRBV5-1 and TRBJ1-1; 9 nucleotides line up with TRBD1. Germline values: CDR1 SGHRS, CDR2 YFSETQ. Unmatched junction bases numbered 11, after V lost 1 base and J lost 4 bases. The CDR3 is 17 amino acids. CDR3 coding DNA: TGCGCCAGCAGCTTGTGGACAGGGGATATTTATAGCACTGAAGCTTTCTTT. Translation: CASSLWTGDIYSTEAFF. The full variable domain, its missing parts supplied by reference TRBV5-1 and TRBJ1-1, is KAGVTQTPRYLIKTRGQQVTLSCSPISGHRSVSWYQQTPGQGLQFLFEYFSETQRNKGNFPGRFSGRQFSNSRSEMNVSTLELGDSALYLCASSLWTGDIYSTEAFFGQGTRLTVV.